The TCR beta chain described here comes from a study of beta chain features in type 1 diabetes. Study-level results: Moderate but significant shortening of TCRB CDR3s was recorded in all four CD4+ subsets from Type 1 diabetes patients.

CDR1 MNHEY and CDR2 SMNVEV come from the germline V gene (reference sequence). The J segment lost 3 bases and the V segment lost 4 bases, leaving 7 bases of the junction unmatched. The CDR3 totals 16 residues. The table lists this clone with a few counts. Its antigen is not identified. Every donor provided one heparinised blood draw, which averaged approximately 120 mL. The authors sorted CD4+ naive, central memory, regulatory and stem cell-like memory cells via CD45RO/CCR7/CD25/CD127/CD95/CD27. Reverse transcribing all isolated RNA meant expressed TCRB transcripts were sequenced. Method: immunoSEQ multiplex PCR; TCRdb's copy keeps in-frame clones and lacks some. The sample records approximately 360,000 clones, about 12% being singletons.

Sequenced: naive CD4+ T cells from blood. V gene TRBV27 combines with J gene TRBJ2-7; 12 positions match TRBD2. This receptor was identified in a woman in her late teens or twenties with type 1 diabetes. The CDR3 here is CASSSSTSGSFYEQYF. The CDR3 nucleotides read TGTGCCAGCAGTTCCTCGACTAGCGGGAGCTTCTACGAGCAGTACTTC.